This T cell receptor beta chain was retrieved from a study of T cells after yellow fever vaccination. Study-level information: Preparing low-cell-number fractions relied on SMART-Seq v4 Ultra Low Input.

The TCR cDNA carried a universal primer site and UMIs from 5'RACE template switching. TCRdb recomputed calls from the 5' RACE reads with MiXCR, one row per CDR3 protein. In the table there are about 300,000 distinct CDR3 sequences, 6.8% of which are singletons. After removal of 3 bases from V and 1 base from J, the junction contained 2 bases not matched to a gene. Germline V CDR1 and CDR2: SGHTA, FQGNSA. The CDR3 consists of 14 residues. Findings and caveats of the study: Relatively few clonotypes were ones that appeared in both CD4 and CD8 compartments.

This clonotype appeared a few times. The antigen is unknown. This TCR was recovered from a man younger than 35 who received the YFV17D yellow fever vaccine. The material was PBMCs, obtained roughly 47 days after the first yellow fever vaccination. The chain uses TRBV7-2 and TRBJ2-5, with TRBD1 matching 7 bases. CDR3 sequence (DNA): TGTGCCAGCAGCTTCGACAGGGCCCAAGAGACCCAGTACTTC. Amino acids: CASSFDRAQETQYF. The full variable domain, completed using reference TRBV7-2 and TRBJ2-5, is GAGVSQSPSNKVTEKGKDVELRCDPISGHTALYWYRQSLGQGLEFLIYFQGNSAPDKSGLPSDRFSAERTGGSVSTLTIQRTQQEDSAVYLCASSFDRAQETQYFGPGTRLLVL.